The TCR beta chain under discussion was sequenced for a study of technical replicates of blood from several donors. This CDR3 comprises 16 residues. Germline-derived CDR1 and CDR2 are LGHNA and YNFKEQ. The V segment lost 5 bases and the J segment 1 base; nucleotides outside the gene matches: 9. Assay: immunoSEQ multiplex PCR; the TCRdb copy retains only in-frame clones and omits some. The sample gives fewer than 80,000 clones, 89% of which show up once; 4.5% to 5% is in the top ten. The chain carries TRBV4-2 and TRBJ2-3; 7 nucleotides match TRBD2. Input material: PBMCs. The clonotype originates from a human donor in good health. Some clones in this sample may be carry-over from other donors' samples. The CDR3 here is CASSILGLAGTDTQYF. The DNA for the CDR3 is TGTGCCAGCAGCATCCTAGGGCTAGCGGGCACAGATACGCAGTATTTT.